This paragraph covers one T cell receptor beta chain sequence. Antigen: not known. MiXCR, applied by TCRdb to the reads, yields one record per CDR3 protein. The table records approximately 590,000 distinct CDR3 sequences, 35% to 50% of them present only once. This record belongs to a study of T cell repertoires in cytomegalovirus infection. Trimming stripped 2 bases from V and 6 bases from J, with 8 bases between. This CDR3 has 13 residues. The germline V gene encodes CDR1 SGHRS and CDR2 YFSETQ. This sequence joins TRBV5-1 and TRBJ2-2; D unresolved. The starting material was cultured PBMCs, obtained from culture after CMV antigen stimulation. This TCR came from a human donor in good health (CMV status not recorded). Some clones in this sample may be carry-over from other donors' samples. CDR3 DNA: TGCGCCAGCAGCTTAAATACCGCCGGGGAGCTGTTTTTT. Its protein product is CASSLNTAGELFF.